Each of the 8 T cell receptor beta chains below was sequenced from the same sample in a study of Ad26.COV2.S vaccination and SARS-CoV-2 variants. Treatment specified: 15 to 20 received Ad26.COV2.S at low or high dose, single or two shots; 5 received placebo; per-sample allocation not given. Material that was analyzed had been drawn on day 63 after the first vaccine or placebo injection. The table came from immunoSEQ multiplex PCR; TCRdb's copy has only in-frame clones and leaves some out. The sample gives about 480,000 clones, around nine tenths of which show up once; more than 10% is in the top ten. This specimen consisted of peripheral blood, obtained in a trial of Ad26.COV2.S vaccine versus placebo. These receptor sequences come from a person between 18 and 60 years old who received the Ad26.COV2.S COVID-19 vaccine or a placebo.

The chain is built from TRBV30 and TRBJ1-1; D is possibly TRBD1 (5 bases). CDR3 length: 15 amino acids. Trimming removed 1 base from V and 5 bases from J, with 17 bases in between. CDR1 GTSNPN and CDR2 SVGIG come from the germline V gene (reference sequence). The CDR3 DNA follows: TGTGCCTGGAGTGCGGCAGGGAGTATACGTACTGAAGCTTTCTTT. It encodes CAWSAAGSIRTEAFF.

A few counts support this clone. The V gene is TRBV11-3, the J gene TRBJ1-1; 7 bases agree with TRBD1. Germline-derived CDR1 and CDR2 are SGHNT and YENEEA. The CDR3 extends over 13 amino acids. J lost 12 bases, V lost 4 bases, and 11 bases had no gene match. The CDR3 bases are TGTGCCAGCAGCTCCTCTTTCGGGACAGCTTCTTTCTTT. This codes for CASSSSFGTASFF. Full variable domain (remainder filled in from reference TRBV11-3 and TRBJ1-1): EAGVVQSPRYKIIEKKQPVAFWCNPISGHNTLYWYLQNLGQGPELLIRYENEEAVDDSQLPKDRFSAERLKGVDSTLKIQPAELGDSAVYLCASSSSFGTASFFGQGTRLTVV.

This chain connects TRBV10-3 to TRBJ1-2; 9 bases are a match to TRBD1. From germline, CDR1 is ENHRY and CDR2 SYGVKD. The CDR3 has 15 residues. Losses at the gene ends were 0 bases for V and 4 bases for J; bases not matched to a gene: 3. Here the CDR3 reads CAISESQTGGYGYTF. The DNA for the CDR3 is TGTGCCATCAGTGAGTCCCAGACAGGGGGCTATGGCTACACCTTC.

Only a few counts were recorded for this clone. The gene calls are TRBV7-3 and TRBJ2-5, with 9 positions matching TRBD2. CDR3 length: 15 amino acids. Germline-derived CDR1 and CDR2 are SGHTA and FQGTGA. The V gene end was trimmed by 3 bases and the J gene end by 5 bases; junction bases not matched to a gene: 7. The CDR3 spells CASSLGGRAGETQYF. The CDR3 DNA reads as TGTGCCAGCAGCTTGGGCGGGAGGGCCGGTGAGACCCAGTACTTC. Full variable domain (missing parts from reference TRBV7-3 and TRBJ2-5): GAGVSQTPSNKVTEKGKYVELRCDPISGHTALYWYRQSLGQGPEFLIYFQGTGAADDSGLPNDRFFAVRPEGSVSTLKIQRTERGDSAVYLCASSLGGRAGETQYFGPGTRLLVL.

The rearrangement links TRBV28 to TRBJ1-2; D uncertain. The CDR3 has 13 residues. Trimming took off 6 bases at V and 4 bases at J, with 12 bases between the two ends. From germline, CDR1 is MDHEN and CDR2 SYDVKM. The chain's CDR3 is CASSYGSRYGYTF. The CDR3 DNA follows: TGTGCCAGCAGCTACGGGAGTCGCTATGGCTACACCTTC.

This sequence joins TRBV18 and TRBJ2-1; D is perhaps TRBD2 (5 bases). The CDR3 runs 16 residues. Germline V gene data show CDR1 as KGHSH and CDR2 as LQKENI. V was pared by 2 bases and J by 7 bases, with 18 bases between. CDR3 protein: CASSPTGSGGLNEQFF. The CDR3 DNA follows: TGTGCCAGCTCACCAACCGGTTCCGGAGGCCTAAATGAGCAGTTCTTC.

This clone was observed once. The CDR3 protein is CASSQRDRRPWGTQYF. CDR3 bases: TGTGCCAGCAGCCAGAGGGACAGGCGGCCGTGGGGGACCCAGTACTTC. The chain has TRBV4-2 and TRBJ2-5; TRBD1 aligns across 8 bases. Germline trimming cut 3 bases from V and 7 bases from J; bases unmatched to any gene: 13. The CDR3 is 16 amino acids. Germline CDR1 and CDR2: LGHNA and YNFKEQ.

The chain recombines TRBV18 with TRBJ2-1; 12 bases fit TRBD2. This CDR3 spans 17 amino acids. The V gene's germline CDR1 is KGHSH and CDR2 LQKENI. Trimming at V came to 5 bases and at J to 4 bases, leaving 9 bases not matched to a gene. CDR3 region: CASSSPTSGRGYNEQFF. Written as DNA, the CDR3 is TGTGCCAGCTCATCCCCGACTAGCGGGAGAGGATACAATGAGCAGTTCTTC.